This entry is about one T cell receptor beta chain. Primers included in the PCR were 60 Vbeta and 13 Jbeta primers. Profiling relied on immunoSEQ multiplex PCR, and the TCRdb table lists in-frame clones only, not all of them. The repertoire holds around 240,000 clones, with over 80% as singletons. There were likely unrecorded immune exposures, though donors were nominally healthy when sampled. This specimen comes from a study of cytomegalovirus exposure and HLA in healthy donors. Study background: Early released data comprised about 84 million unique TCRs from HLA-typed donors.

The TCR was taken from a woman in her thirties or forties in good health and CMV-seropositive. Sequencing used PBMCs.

CDR3 protein: CASSMRQGLGEQYF. In DNA, the CDR3 is TGTGCCAGTAGTATGCGTCAGGGGTTAGGCGAGCAGTACTTC. The V gene is TRBV19, the J gene TRBJ2-7; a possible D gene is TRBD1 (6 bases). The CDR3 is 14 residues long. V was clipped by 3 bases and J by 6 bases, with 15 bases between them. The germline V gene has CDR1 LNHDA and CDR2 SQIVND (reference sequence).